The present TCR beta chain was sequenced within a study of cytomegalovirus exposure and HLA in healthy donors. V lost 5 bases and J lost 0, with 10 bases in between. The CDR3 is made up of 13 amino acids. Germline V gene sequence: CDR1 SQVTM, CDR2 ANQGSEA. Findings and caveats of the study: Accurate HLA-A and HLA-B prediction from TCR beta sequences was reported for most subjects. Later analysis demonstrated an association between a missense DCLRE1C variant and TCR beta V- and J-gene trimming. As a later analysis showed, several of the most significant clusters appeared to be linked to common viral pathogens.

In the case of this clone: Antigen: not known.

PCR used 60 Vbeta primers and 13 Jbeta primers. The assay was immunoSEQ multiplex PCR, and TCRdb's table has in-frame clones only and misses some. The table has 150,000 to 250,000 clones, roughly 80% seen once; the top ten hold 5.5% to 7.5%. The chain employs TRBV29-1 and TRBJ2-5, with a tentative D call TRBD2 (5 bases). Sample: PBMCs. The sequence was obtained from a woman in her 50s in good health and CMV-seropositive. The CDR3 sequence: CSVITGYQETQYF. CDR3 DNA sequence: TGCAGCGTTATTACGGGATACCAAGAGACCCAGTACTTC.